This note documents a single T cell receptor beta chain sequence. Its specificity is not known. The data were obtained in a study of OX40 agonist ivuxolimab in advanced cancers. The overall study: Having had anti-PD-1, anti-PD-L1 or anti-CTLA-4 therapy before was allowed, and over 35% had some. Two patients with cutaneous melanoma and one with hepatocellular carcinoma, three in total, showed partial responses.

Regarding the study as a whole: More expanded clones were found, on average, in CD8+ than in CD4+ T cells.

Autoimmune disease history or systemic immunosuppression meant exclusion. TCRdb keeps only in-frame clones here, not all; method: immunoSEQ multiplex PCR. The data contain roughly 80,000 clones, approximately 85% of them seen just once; the ten biggest clones take up roughly 2.1%. This CDR3 comprises 11 residues. Germline CDR1 reads MNHEY; CDR2 reads SVGAGI. Trimming pared 6 bases from V and 2 bases from J, leaving 5 bases between. This receptor was obtained from an adult with an advanced solid tumor such as melanoma, head and neck, liver or kidney cancer. Sequences were derived from CD4+ or CD8+ T cells sorted from blood, sampled in a trial of the OX40 agonist ivuxolimab. The rearrangement uses TRBV6-5 and TRBJ2-7; D unclear. In DNA, the CDR3 is TGTGCCAGCAGCAGGACCTACGAGCAGTACTTC. It encodes CASSRTYEQYF.